The 23 T cell receptor beta chains below were found in one sample sequenced in a study of shared clonotypes between healthy human individuals. TCRdb's table, derived via immunoSEQ multiplex PCR, lists solely in-frame clones and lacks some. The sample includes under 600,000 clones, roughly 79% of them seen just once. The specimen was PBMCs. The receptors derive from a woman aged 35 to 49 in good health. Some clones in this sample may be carry-over from other donors' samples.

V gene TRBV5-1 combines with J gene TRBJ2-2, with 12 nucleotides matching TRBD2. This CDR3 is 16 amino acids long. Unmatched junction bases numbered 6, after V lost 0 bases and J lost 9 bases. Germline CDR1 is SGHRS and CDR2 is YFSETQ. The CDR3 sequence: CASSLGLAGGHRELFF. CDR3 in DNA: TGCGCCAGCAGCTTGGGGCTAGCGGGAGGGCACCGGGAGCTGTTTTTT.

The rearrangement uses TRBV5-1 and TRBJ2-3; possible D gene TRBD2, 7 bases. Germline CDR1 SGHRS, CDR2 YFSETQ. V lost 7 bases to trimming and J lost 0 bases, with 18 bases between them. The CDR3 is made up of 16 amino acids. The chain's CDR3 is CASAIWGGASTDTQYF. DNA of the CDR3: TGCGCCAGCGCCATATGGGGGGGCGCTAGCACAGATACGCAGTATTTT.

The rearrangement links TRBV6-1 to TRBJ2-2; 8 bases agree with TRBD1. The junction had 11 bases not matched to a gene; V was cut back by 7 bases and J by 7 bases. The germline CDR1 and CDR2 sequences are MNHNS and SASEGT. The CDR3 has 15 residues. The CDR3 is CASTITGGGGGELFF. The CDR3 nucleotides read TGTGCCAGCACAATCACAGGGGGTGGAGGCGGGGAGCTGTTTTTT.

With regard to this clone: The same CDR3 can be traced to other DNA sequences in this sample. The chain carries TRBV5-1 and TRBJ1-1; D is uncertain. Germline CDR1 is SGHRS and CDR2 is YFSETQ. This CDR3 is built from 14 residues. The ends were cut back, 2 bases at V and 0 bases at J, with 8 bases in the middle. CDR3 coding DNA: TGCGCCAGCAGCTTCGGACCCATGAACACTGAAGCTTTCTTT. Amino acids: CASSFGPMNTEAFF.

The chain has TRBV11-2 and TRBJ2-3, with D possibly TRBD2 on 5 matching bases. Germline assignment: CDR1 SGHAT and CDR2 FQNNGV. Trimming pared 2 bases from V and 1 base from J, leaving 7 bases between. The CDR3 is 14 residues long. Written as DNA, the CDR3 is TGTGCCAGCAGCTTACAGAGGGGCACAGATACGCAGTATTTT. Translating it yields CASSLQRGTDTQYF.

The V gene is TRBV19, the J gene TRBJ2-7; D gene ambiguous. Germline CDR1 and CDR2: LNHDA and SQIVND (reference sequence). The CDR3 sequence is 14 residues long. V was pared by 3 bases and J by 5 bases, with 14 bases between. Here the CDR3 DNA reads TGTGCCAGTAGTATCGGGCAGGTTGGGCACGAGCAGTACTTC. Protein sequence: CASSIGQVGHEQYF. The full variable domain, rest sourced from reference TRBV19 and TRBJ2-7, is DGGITQSPKYLFRKEGQNVTLSCEQNLNHDAMYWYRQDPGQGLRLIYYSQIVNDFQKGDIAEGYSVSREKKESFPLTVTSAQKNPTAFYLCASSIGQVGHEQYFGPGTRLTVT.

The chain combines TRBV28 with TRBJ2-5, with D possibly being TRBD1 or TRBD2 (6 bases each). Germline values: CDR1 MDHEN, CDR2 SYDVKM. This CDR3 contains 16 residues. Trimming removed 5 bases at V and 5 bases at J, with 21 bases between. CDR3 sequence: CASSPPGGGPRETQYF. The DNA for the CDR3 is TGTGCCAGCAGTCCCCCCGGGGGCGGACCACGGGAGACCCAGTACTTC.

This clone was detected only a few times. The genes are TRBV6-4 and TRBJ2-2; TRBD1 is a possible D gene (5 bases). Trimming took 6 bases from V and 6 from J, leaving 14 bases between them. This CDR3 is built from 14 residues. Germline CDR1 and CDR2: MRHNA and SNTAGT. CDR3: CASSRAMASGELFF. The CDR3 DNA is TGTGCCAGCAGCAGGGCCATGGCTTCCGGGGAGCTGTTTTTT.

The V and J genes are TRBV7-3 and TRBJ2-1; 13 nucleotides align to TRBD2. Germline loops: CDR1 SGHTA, CDR2 FQGTGA. This CDR3 is 15 amino acids long. V dropped 5 bases and J dropped 5; count of bases not matched to a gene: 3. The CDR3 nucleotides are TGTGCCAGCAGCCGGGGACTAGCGGGAAACAATGAGCAGTTCTTC. Its translation: CASSRGLAGNNEQFF. The full variable domain, completed using reference TRBV7-3 and TRBJ2-1, is GAGVSQTPSNKVTEKGKYVELRCDPISGHTALYWYRQSLGQGPEFLIYFQGTGAADDSGLPNDRFFAVRPEGSVSTLKIQRTERGDSAVYLCASSRGLAGNNEQFFGPGTRLTVL.

The gene calls are TRBV29-1 and TRBJ2-1; no reliable D call. Trimming cost V 7 bases and J 6 bases, with 16 bases left between them. The CDR3 runs to 13 residues. From germline, CDR1 is SQVTM and CDR2 ANQGSEA. In nucleotides, the CDR3 is TGCAGCGCCGACCGTCAGTTTGGCAATGAGCAGTTCTTC. Translating gives CSADRQFGNEQFF.

CDR3 protein: CASSSSRRANQPQHF. The CDR3, as DNA: TGTGCCAGCAGTTCGTCACGCAGGGCGAATCAGCCCCAGCATTTT. The chain joins TRBV6-6 to TRBJ1-5; D perhaps matches TRBD1 (5 bases). Trimming stripped 4 bases from V and 4 bases from J, with 14 bases between. This CDR3 contains 15 residues. The germline CDR1 and CDR2 sequences are MNHNY and SVGAGI (reference sequence).

With respect to this clone: A read error may produce the germline difference seen at one junction end. The genes are TRBV30 and TRBJ2-3; 9 positions agree with TRBD1. This CDR3 comprises 14 residues. Germline loops: CDR1 GTSNPN, CDR2 SVGIG (reference sequence). In DNA, the CDR3 is TGTGCCTGGAGTCAGGGACAGGGTAAGGATAAGCAGTATTTT. This encodes CAWSQGQGKDKQYF.

A few counts support this clone. The CDR3 DNA reads TGTGCCAGTGAGGGGACAGGGCAAGAGACCCAGTACTTC. It yields the protein CASEGTGQETQYF. The V and J genes are TRBV19 and TRBJ2-5; TRBD1 matches at 9 bases. From germline, CDR1 is LNHDA and CDR2 SQIVND (reference sequence). V was clipped by 8 bases and J by 2 bases; unmatched bases: 3. CDR3 length equals 13 residues.

This sequence joins TRBV18 and TRBJ2-2, with TRBD1 as a possible D gene (5 bases). CDR1 KGHSH and CDR2 LQKENI come from the germline V gene. Trimming shortened V by 2 bases and J by 3 bases, and 7 bases separated the two germline ends. CDR3 size: 14 residues. The CDR3, as DNA: TGTGCCAGCTCACCAGGGGCAGACACCGGGGAGCTGTTTTTT. This translates into CASSPGADTGELFF.

The chain carries TRBV5-6 and TRBJ2-7, with 11 nucleotides matching TRBD2. This CDR3 comprises 14 residues. V dropped 4 bases and J dropped 6; count of bases not matched to a gene: 6. The germline CDR1 and CDR2 sequences are SGHDT and YYEEEE. This CDR3 is CASSLSGRATEQYF. The CDR3 DNA follows: TGTGCCAGCAGCCTTAGCGGGAGGGCCACCGAGCAGTACTTC. Supplemented by reference TRBV5-6 and TRBJ2-7, the full variable domain reads DAGVTQSPTHLIKTRGQQVTLRCSPKSGHDTVSWYQQALGQGPQFIFQYYEEEERQRGNFPDRFSGHQFPNYSSELNVNALLLGDSALYLCASSLSGRATEQYFGPGTRLTVT.

The gene calls are TRBV7-2 and TRBJ2-3; 7 bases are a match to TRBD1. V lost 5 bases to trimming and J lost 2 bases; unmatched junction nucleotides: 10. Looked up from germline, CDR1 is SGHTA and CDR2 is FQGNSA. The CDR3 spans 16 residues. This CDR3 reads CASSPGTARPTDTQYF. The DNA for the CDR3 is TGTGCCAGCAGCCCCGGGACAGCGAGACCCACAGATACGCAGTATTTT.

The chain is built from TRBV4-1 and TRBJ1-5; TRBD1 is a possible D gene (6 bases). This CDR3 comprises 16 residues. V shed 1 base and J shed 0 bases, with 10 bases lying between them. Germline V CDR1 and CDR2: MGHRA, YSYEKL. CDR3 DNA: TGCGCCAGCAGCCAAGTGGTCAGGGGTAGCAATCAGCCCCAGCATTTT. Its protein is CASSQVVRGSNQPQHF.

The chain employs TRBV27 and TRBJ2-1, with 10 bases lining up with TRBD2. This CDR3 region has 17 residues. Germline trimming cut 5 bases from V and 0 bases from J; bases unmatched to any gene: 7. Germline CDR1 is MNHEY and CDR2 is SMNVEV (reference sequence). The CDR3 DNA follows: TGTGCCAGCAGTCGAACTAGCGGGGTCAGCTCCTACAATGAGCAGTTCTTC. The encoded protein is CASSRTSGVSSYNEQFF.

With respect to this clone: This may be a read error, as it is one base from a much larger clone. The genes are TRBV6-6 and TRBJ2-7; D unclear. Germline V gene sequence: CDR1 MNHNY, CDR2 SVGAGI (reference sequence). This CDR3 is built from 11 residues. Trimming stripped 4 bases from V and 3 bases from J, with 4 bases between. The CDR3 DNA is TGTGCCAGCAGTTGGGGCTACGAGCAGTACTTC. This translates into CASSWGYEQYF.

The CDR3 nucleotides are TGCGCCAGCACCCGACTAGCGGGAGAGCAGTTCTTC. Its translation is CASTRLAGEQFF. The rearrangement links TRBV5-1 to TRBJ2-1, with 11 bases lining up with TRBD2. The CDR3 is 12 amino acids. The V gene end was trimmed by 6 bases and the J gene end by 10 bases; junction bases not matched to a gene: 3. Germline V lookup: CDR1 SGHRS, CDR2 YFSETQ.

There are a few counts of this clone. The chain is built from TRBV6-1 and TRBJ1-5; no reliable D call. The CDR3 totals 14 residues. V lost 0 bases, J lost 5 bases, and 8 bases lay in between. Germline V gene lookup returns CDR1 MNHNS and CDR2 SASEGT. CDR3 residues: CASSEARWDQPQHF. CDR3 nucleotides: TGTGCCAGCAGTGAAGCGCGATGGGATCAGCCCCAGCATTTT.

The chain carries TRBV28 and TRBJ2-1; D gene ambiguous. The CDR3 runs 13 residues. Trimming shortened V by 2 bases and J by 8 bases, and 10 bases separated the two germline ends. Germline CDR1 MDHEN, CDR2 SYDVKM. CDR3 bases: TGTGCCAGCAGTTTAGCCAGTTCCGATGAGCAGTTCTTC. Protein sequence: CASSLASSDEQFF.

This clone showed up many times. The chain joins TRBV30 to TRBJ1-1, with 9 nucleotides matching TRBD1. Germline trimming cut 1 base from V and 4 bases from J; bases unmatched to any gene: 10. The V gene's germline CDR1 is GTSNPN and CDR2 SVGIG (reference sequence). The CDR3 covers 16 residues. The CDR3 DNA follows: TGTGCCTGGAGTGCGGGGGACAGGGCGATGGTCACTGAAGCTTTCTTT. Translating gives CAWSAGDRAMVTEAFF.